This TCR beta chain was sequenced in a study of blood T cells in healthy people across ages. This clonotype was found many times. The antigen remains unidentified. PCR was performed a second time for about 7 to 11 cycles using a sample-barcoded 5' primer and a J-beta primer mix. Each cDNA molecule was tagged by a template-switch adaptor that had 12 random nucleotides. MiXCR, run by TCRdb on the 5' RACE reads, gives a single entry per CDR3 protein. The sample shows approximately 680,000 distinct CDR3 sequences, roughly 30% of them seen only once. Study results and caveats: No conclusive comparison of naive versus antigen-experienced cells was possible with unsorted PBMCs.

V was shortened by 5 bases and J by 0 bases, with 17 bases between the two germline ends. Germline V gene data show CDR1 as SGHAT and CDR2 as FQNNGV. The CDR3 loop spans 16 amino acids. Specimen: blood. This TCR derives from a woman aged 80 or older in good health. The chain combines TRBV11-2 with TRBJ2-7; a possible D gene is TRBD2 (6 bases). The CDR3 protein is CASSPGTVASSYEQYF. DNA of the CDR3: TGTGCCAGCAGCCCGGGGACTGTCGCGAGCTCCTACGAGCAGTACTTC.